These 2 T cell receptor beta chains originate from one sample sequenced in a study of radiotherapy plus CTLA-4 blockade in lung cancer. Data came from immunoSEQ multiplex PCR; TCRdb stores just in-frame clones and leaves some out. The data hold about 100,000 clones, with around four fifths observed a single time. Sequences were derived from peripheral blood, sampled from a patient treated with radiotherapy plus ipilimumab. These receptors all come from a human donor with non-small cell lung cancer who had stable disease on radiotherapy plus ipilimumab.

The CDR3 DNA is TGCAGCGTTGCGGCACAGGGATTTAGTCAGTTCTTC. This gives the protein CSVAAQGFSQFF. J is TRBJ2-1 and V is TRBV29-1, with D possibly matching TRBD1 (6 bases). Germline assignment: CDR1 SQVTM and CDR2 ANQGSEA. This CDR3 comprises 12 residues. The germline V and J ends were trimmed by 4 bases and 13 bases, with 17 bases remaining between them.

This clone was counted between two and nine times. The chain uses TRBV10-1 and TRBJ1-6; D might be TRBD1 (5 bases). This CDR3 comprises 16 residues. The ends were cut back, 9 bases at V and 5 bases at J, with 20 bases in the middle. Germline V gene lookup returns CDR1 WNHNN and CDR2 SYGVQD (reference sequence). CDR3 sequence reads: CASPTITGTDNSPLHF. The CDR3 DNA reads TGCGCCAGTCCAACGATAACCGGGACGGATAATTCACCCCTCCACTTT.